This T cell receptor (beta chain) was observed in a study of a mutant IDH1 vaccine in newly diagnosed glioma. Overall study: Administration of eight vaccinations to patients took place in weeks 1, 3, 5, 7, 11, 15, 19, 23.

Using immunoSEQ multiplex PCR, the repertoire was profiled, and TCRdb retains in-frame clones only, with some absent. The top ten hold more than 10% of the sample, which has 50,000 to 70,000 clones, approximately 80% seen once. Points on this clone: Its antigen is not known.

The germline CDR1 and CDR2 sequences are KGHSH and LQKENI. V dropped 5 bases and J dropped 3 bases, with 14 bases sitting between them. CDR3 length: 15 residues. Time point here: week 23, last vaccination. Topical imiquimod accompanied each vaccine dose, which consisted of 300 ug of mutant IDH1 20-mer peptide. The sequencing here drew on PBMCs, taken from a glioma patient whose treatment included an IDH1 peptide vaccine. The chain links TRBV18 to TRBJ2-1; a possible D gene is TRBD1 (5 bases). This clonotype was obtained from a man younger than 35 with glioma. CDR3 DNA: TGTGCCAGCTCAGCAGACAGTGTAGGCTACAATGAGCAGTTCTTC. Amino acid sequence: CASSADSVGYNEQFF.